This T cell receptor (beta chain) was obtained from a study of cytomegalovirus exposure and HLA in healthy donors. Whole-study results and caveats: Earlier results showed most TCR beta V segments being productive about 90% or about 30% of the time. DRB1 showed the most TCR associations and HLA-C the fewest in a later analysis, as rates varied by HLA locus. Many donors shared some public TCRs, even though most TCR sequences were rare. Analysis was carried out at a later point, and it linked a missense DCLRE1C variant to TCR beta V- and J-gene trimming.

Turning to this clone: Its matching antigen is unknown.

A multiplex PCR was run with 60 Vbeta primers and 13 Jbeta primers. The method was immunoSEQ multiplex PCR; TCRdb's version includes in-frame clones alone and lacks a portion of them. The sample yields roughly 180,000 clones, approximately 81% seen once. From germline, CDR1 is ENHRY and CDR2 SYGVKD. The CDR3 length is 15 residues. The ends were cut back, 3 bases at V and 4 bases at J, with 13 bases in the middle. The clonotype was recovered from a young man in good health and CMV-seronegative. The material sequenced was PBMCs. The genes are TRBV10-3 and TRBJ1-5; TRBD1 might be the D (6 bases). The CDR3: CAISEKQGHNQPQHF. In DNA form, the CDR3 reads TGTGCCATCAGTGAAAAACAGGGACATAATCAGCCCCAGCATTTT.